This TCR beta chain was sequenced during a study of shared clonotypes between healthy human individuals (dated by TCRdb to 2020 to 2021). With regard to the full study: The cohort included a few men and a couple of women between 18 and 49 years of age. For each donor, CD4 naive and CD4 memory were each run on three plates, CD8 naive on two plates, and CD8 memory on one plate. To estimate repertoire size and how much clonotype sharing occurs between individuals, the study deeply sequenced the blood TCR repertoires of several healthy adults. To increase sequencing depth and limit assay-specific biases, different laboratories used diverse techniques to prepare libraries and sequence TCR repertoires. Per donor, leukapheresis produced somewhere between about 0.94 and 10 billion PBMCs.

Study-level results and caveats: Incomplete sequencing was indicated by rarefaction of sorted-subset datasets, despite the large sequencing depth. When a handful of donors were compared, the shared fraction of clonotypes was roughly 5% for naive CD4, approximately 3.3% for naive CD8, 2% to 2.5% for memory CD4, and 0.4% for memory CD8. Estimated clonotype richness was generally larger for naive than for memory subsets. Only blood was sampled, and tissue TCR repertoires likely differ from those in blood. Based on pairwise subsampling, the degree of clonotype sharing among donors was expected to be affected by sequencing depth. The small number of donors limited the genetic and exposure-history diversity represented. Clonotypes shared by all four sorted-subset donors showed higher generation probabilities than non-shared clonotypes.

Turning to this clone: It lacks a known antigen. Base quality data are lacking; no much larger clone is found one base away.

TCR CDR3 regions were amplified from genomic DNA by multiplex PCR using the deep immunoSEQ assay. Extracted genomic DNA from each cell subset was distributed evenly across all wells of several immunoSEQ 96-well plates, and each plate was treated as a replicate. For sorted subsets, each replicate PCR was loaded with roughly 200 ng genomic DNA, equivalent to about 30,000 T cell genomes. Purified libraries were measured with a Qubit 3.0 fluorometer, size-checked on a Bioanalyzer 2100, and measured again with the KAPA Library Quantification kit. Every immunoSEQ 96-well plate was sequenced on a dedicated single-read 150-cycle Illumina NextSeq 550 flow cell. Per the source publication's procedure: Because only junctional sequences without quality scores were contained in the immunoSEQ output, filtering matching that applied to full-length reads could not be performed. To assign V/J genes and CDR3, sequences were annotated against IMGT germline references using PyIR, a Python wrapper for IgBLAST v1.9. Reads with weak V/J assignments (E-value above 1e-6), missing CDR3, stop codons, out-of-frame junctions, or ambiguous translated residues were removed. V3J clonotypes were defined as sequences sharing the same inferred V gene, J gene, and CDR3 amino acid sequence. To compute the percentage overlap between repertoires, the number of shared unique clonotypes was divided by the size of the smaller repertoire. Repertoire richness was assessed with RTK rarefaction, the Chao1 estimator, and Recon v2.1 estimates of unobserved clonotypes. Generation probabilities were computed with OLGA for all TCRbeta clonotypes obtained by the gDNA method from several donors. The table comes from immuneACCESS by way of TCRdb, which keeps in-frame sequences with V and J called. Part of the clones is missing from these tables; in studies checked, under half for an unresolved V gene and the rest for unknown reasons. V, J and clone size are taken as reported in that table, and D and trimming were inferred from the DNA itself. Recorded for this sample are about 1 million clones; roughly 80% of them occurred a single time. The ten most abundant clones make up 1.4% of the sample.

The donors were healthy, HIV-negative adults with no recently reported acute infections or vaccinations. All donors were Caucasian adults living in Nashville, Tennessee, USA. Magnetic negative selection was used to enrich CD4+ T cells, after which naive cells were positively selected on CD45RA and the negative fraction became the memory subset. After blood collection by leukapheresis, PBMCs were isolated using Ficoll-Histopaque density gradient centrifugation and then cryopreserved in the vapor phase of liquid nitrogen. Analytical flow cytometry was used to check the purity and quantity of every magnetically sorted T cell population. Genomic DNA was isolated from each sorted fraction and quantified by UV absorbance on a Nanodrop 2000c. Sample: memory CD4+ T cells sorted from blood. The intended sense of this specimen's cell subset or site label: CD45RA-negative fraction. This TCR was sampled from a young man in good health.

The DNA sequence reads TGTGCCAGCAGTGTCACAGGGACCTACGAGCAGTACTTC. This sequence encodes CASSVTGTYEQYF. The chain employs TRBV6-1 and TRBJ2-7; TRBD1 is perhaps the D gene, given 6 matching bases. There are 13 amino acids in the CDR3, from cysteine to phenylalanine inclusive. Only the CDR3 DNA is retained, 39 bases long and in frame from the first base. V is shortened by 4 bases, J by 2 bases, and the region joining them spans 9 bases. The germline V gene yields MNHNS for CDR1 and SASEGT for CDR2.